The text below deals with one T cell receptor (beta chain). The antigen is not known. Here immunoSEQ multiplex PCR was the method, and the copy in TCRdb shows in-frame clones only, minus some. The sample shows tens of thousands of clones, 82% of them seen only once. Germline V gene sequence: CDR1 LNHDA, CDR2 SQIVND (reference sequence). Trimming cost V 5 bases and J 1 base, with 20 bases left between them. The CDR3 has 17 amino acids. The data were taken from a study of OX40 agonist ivuxolimab in advanced cancers. Study observations and caveats: Relatively little clonal expansion, among the lowest observed, appeared in partial responders at 0.1-3.0 mg/kg.

This specimen consisted of CD4+ or CD8+ T cells sorted from blood, obtained in a trial of the OX40 agonist ivuxolimab. V and J are TRBV19 and TRBJ1-1; D remains ambiguous. This receptor was identified in an adult with an advanced solid tumor such as melanoma, head and neck, liver or kidney cancer. CDR3 sequence reads: CASSLRVGGRANTEAFF. The CDR3 DNA reads TGTGCCAGTAGTCTTCGGGTAGGAGGGAGGGCGAACACTGAAGCTTTCTTT.